The 6 T cell receptor beta chains given below trace back to one sample, sequenced in a study of cytomegalovirus exposure and HLA in healthy donors. PCR employed 60 Vbeta and 13 Jbeta primers. Data came from immunoSEQ multiplex PCR; TCRdb stores just in-frame clones and leaves some out. Among 150,000 to 200,000 clones listed, more than 65% were seen once. Sequencing input: PBMCs. These receptors were obtained from a man aged 50-59 years in good health and CMV-seropositive.

This clone has a single count. The chain couples TRBV28 to TRBJ1-3; no definite D call. CDR3 length equals 12 residues. Trimming removed 3 bases from V and 4 bases from J, with 4 bases in between. Germline CDR1 and CDR2: MDHEN and SYDVKM. CDR3: CASSFSGNTIYF. The CDR3 DNA is TGTGCCAGCAGTTTCTCCGGAAACACCATATATTTT. Based on the CDR3 plus reference TRBV28 and TRBJ1-3, the full variable domain is DVKVTQSSRYLVKRTGEKVFLECVQDMDHENMFWYRQDPGLGLRLIYFSYDVKMKEKGDIPEGYSVSREKKERFSLILESASTNQTSMYLCASSFSGNTIYFGEGSWLTVV.

The gene calls are TRBV4-1 and TRBJ1-2; D is unresolved. The V end lost 0 bases, the J end lost 3 bases, and 11 bases lay between the germline ends. This CDR3 has 15 residues. Germline lookup yields CDR1 MGHRA and CDR2 YSYEKL. The CDR3 coding sequence is TGCGCCAGCAGCCAAGATGGGCGGAGGGACTATGGCTACACCTTC. This encodes CASSQDGRRDYGYTF.

The chain carries TRBV11-2 and TRBJ1-1; a weak D match, TRBD1 (6 bases). CDR1 is SGHAT and CDR2 is FQNNGV in the germline V gene. The length of the CDR3 is 13 residues. Trimming left V 5 bases short and J 4 bases short, with 11 bases between. The CDR3 loop reads CASSPSRGTEAFF. As DNA, the CDR3 is TGTGCCAGCAGCCCCTCCAGGGGCACTGAAGCTTTCTTT. The full variable domain, its missing parts supplied by reference TRBV11-2 and TRBJ1-1, is EAGVAQSPRYKIIEKRQSVAFWCNPISGHATLYWYQQILGQGPKLLIQFQNNGVVDDSQLPKDRFSAERLKGVDSTLKIQPAKLEDSAVYLCASSPSRGTEAFFGQGTRLTVV.

The rearrangement joins TRBV18 to TRBJ1-6; TRBD1 agrees at 7 bases. There are 15 residues in the CDR3. CDR1 KGHSH and CDR2 LQKENI come from the germline V gene. The V segment lost 4 bases and the J segment 5 bases; nucleotides outside the gene matches: 5. CDR3 in amino acids: CASSLKGADNSPLHF. The CDR3 nucleotides are TGTGCCAGCTCACTTAAGGGGGCGGATAATTCACCCCTCCACTTT.

The rearrangement joins TRBV4-1 to TRBJ2-7, with D hard to call. The V and J ends lost 0 bases and 0 bases respectively, with 6 bases between them. Germline V CDR1 and CDR2: MGHRA, YSYEKL. The CDR3 contains 14 residues. The CDR3 sequence is CASSQETVSYEQYF. CDR3 DNA sequence: TGCGCCAGCAGCCAAGAAACAGTCTCCTACGAGCAGTACTTC.

The chain carries TRBV11-3 and TRBJ2-1; D perhaps matches TRBD1 (7 bases). Trimming stripped 4 bases from V and 8 bases from J, with 15 bases between. This CDR3 has 14 residues. Germline CDR1 is SGHNT and CDR2 is YENEEA. The CDR3 nucleotides are TGTGCCAGCAGCTCTTCAGGGGGGCCGGATGAGCAGTTCTTC. It yields the protein CASSSSGGPDEQFF.